The clone carrying this T cell receptor (beta chain) was seen more than once but under ten times. TCRdb's table, derived via immunoSEQ multiplex PCR, lists solely in-frame clones and lacks some. This table has 13,000 to 15,000 clones, over 60% appearing once. The data are from a study of neoadjuvant anti-PD-1 for oral cavity cancer. Study details: Patients mostly received three to four biweekly nivolumab doses at 3 mg/kg before surgery. Patients without progression received a fourth nivolumab dose around day 43, then surgical resection on days 50-56.

The time point denotes: after neoadjuvant nivolumab, at surgical resection. Stage II-IVA oral cavity squamous cell carcinoma was new and untreated by systemic or radiation therapy. This CDR3 spans 13 amino acids. CDR1 and CDR2 from the germline V gene are SNHLY and FYNNEI. V was trimmed by 2 bases and J by 4 bases, leaving 8 bases between them. This clonotype was obtained from a person aged 35-80 years with oral cavity squamous cell carcinoma. This rearrangement joins TRBV2 to TRBJ1-1, with D unclear. Sequences were derived from PBMCs, sampled after nivolumab (anti-PD-1) treatment. DNA for the CDR3: TGTGCCAGCAGTGAACGGTGGCGCACTGAAGCTTTCTTT. It specifies CASSERWRTEAFF.